This T cell receptor (beta chain) comes out of a study of PD-1 blockade in classical Hodgkin lymphoma. Overall study findings and caveats: Reports indicated that newly diagnosed patients had lower baseline TCR diversity than healthy donors did. Baseline diversity was lower in partial responders and progressors than complete responders. Researchers reported that CD4+ TCR diversity, though not CD8+, rose significantly by C4D1.

V was clipped by 1 base and J by 0 bases, with 1 base between them. CDR1 is MGHDK, CDR2 SYGVNS, per germline. CDR3 length: 12 residues. Some clones are missing from TCRdb's copy, which holds only in-frame ones; the method was immunoSEQ multiplex PCR. The data contain around 41,000 clones, about three quarters of them singletons. Relapse after autologous stem cell transplantation occurred in every patient, and brentuximab vedotin exposure varied. Comments on this clone: Antigen specificity is unknown.

The chain combines TRBV25-1 with TRBJ2-7, with unresolved D. This specimen was peripheral blood mononuclear cells (PBMCs), taken at baseline. This receptor was identified in a human donor with classical Hodgkin lymphoma. The CDR3 coding sequence is TGTGCCAGCAGTGAATCCTCCTACGAGCAGTACTTC. This encodes CASSESSYEQYF.